The T cell receptor beta chain under discussion was sequenced for a study of Graves' ophthalmopathy and Graves' hyperthyroidism. Study-wide findings and caveats: Blood also harbored most expanded thyroid clonotypes above 0.001 frequency. A classifier, a 13-signature model, separated ophthalmopathy from stable hyperthyroidism with approximately 88% sensitivity and approximately 81% specificity. The model flagged ophthalmopathy progression at 65% to 71% sensitivity and 72% to 85% specificity.

This CDR3 has 12 residues. Trimming removed 1 base from V and 12 bases from J, with 12 bases in between. Germline CDR1 reads MGHRA; CDR2 reads YSYEKL. Serum thyroxine and TRAb, along with clinical symptoms, thyroid ultrasound and orbital computed tomography, were what diagnosis relied on. The authors amplified TCR beta CDR3 regions, and they did so from RNA transcripts for repertoire sequencing. A first-round RT-PCR used HTBI primers, followed by a second-round multiplex PCR. From the multiplex PCR reads, TCRdb called clonotypes with MiXCR, one entry per CDR3 protein. The data hold some 250,000 distinct CDR3 sequences, with about 47% observed a single time. With regard to this clonotype: The antigen is not known.

The clonotype originates from an adult man with Graves' ophthalmopathy. The source material was peripheral blood. This chain connects TRBV4-1 to TRBJ1-2; D uncertain. DNA of the CDR3: TGCGCCAGCAGCCAAGTTCCGGGTCTCCACACCTTC. Protein product: CASSQVPGLHTF.